Below are 26 T cell receptor beta chains sequenced from a single sample in a study of blood T cell repertoires in COVID-19. Sequenced by immunoSEQ multiplex PCR; TCRdb stores in-frame clones only, minus some. Of about 200,000 clones in the sample, roughly 87% were seen once. Sequencing used PBMCs or T cells enriched from blood (not recorded which). These receptors came from a woman between 25 and 40 years old who had recovered from COVID-19.

The rearrangement uses TRBV7-3 and TRBJ2-5, with D tentatively TRBD2 (6 bases). V was clipped by 1 base and J by 0 bases, with 9 bases between them. CDR1 is SGHTA, CDR2 FQGTGA, per germline. This CDR3 comprises 15 residues. CDR3 nucleotide sequence: TGTGCCAGCAGCTTAATGGGACTTTACCAAGAGACCCAGTACTTC. It yields the protein CASSLMGLYQETQYF.

The genes are TRBV7-9 and TRBJ2-1, with a weak D call TRBD1 (7 bases). The ends were cut back, 6 bases at V and 8 bases at J, with 17 bases in the middle. The CDR3 has 14 amino acids. CDR1 is SEHNR and CDR2 is FQNEAQ in the germline V gene (reference sequence). CDR3 amino acids: CASSFIGGGHEQFF. The CDR3 nucleotides read TGTGCCAGCAGTTTCATTGGAGGGGGCCATGAGCAGTTCTTC.

This clone appeared a single time. The chain has TRBV5-6 and TRBJ2-7; 7 bases line up with TRBD1. V trimming: 3 bases; J trimming: 5 bases; junction bases outside the gene matches: 8. This CDR3 comprises 14 residues. Germline V gene lookup returns CDR1 SGHDT and CDR2 YYEEEE. The CDR3 DNA reads TGTGCCAGCAGCTGGTACAGGGGTGTCAACGAGCAGTACTTC. Protein: CASSWYRGVNEQYF.

The chain employs TRBV11-3 and TRBJ2-7; 8 nucleotides match TRBD1. J was trimmed by 2 bases and V by 5 bases; bases with no gene match: 5. Looked up from germline, CDR1 is SGHNT and CDR2 is YENEEA. This CDR3 has 14 amino acids. CDR3 in DNA: TGTGCCAGCAGCCACCGGGACAGGCCCTACGAGCAGTACTTC. Its translation: CASSHRDRPYEQYF.

CDR3 bases: TGCGCCAGCAGCCAAGGAGGACAGATCTATAGCAATCAGCCCCAGCATTTT. It translates to CASSQGGQIYSNQPQHF. The chain couples TRBV4-1 to TRBJ1-5; D is possibly TRBD1 (6 bases). Per the germline V gene, CDR1 is MGHRA and CDR2 is YSYEKL. The CDR3 length is 17 residues. Trimming left V 1 base short and J 0 bases short, with 13 bases between.

The chain is built from TRBV9 and TRBJ1-1, with TRBD1 matching 7 bases. Germline CDR1 and CDR2: SGDLS and YYNGEE. V trimming: 0 bases; J trimming: 4 bases; junction bases outside the gene matches: 9. The CDR3 is 16 amino acids. The CDR3 sequence is CASSVADTGVSTEAFF. CDR3 sequence (DNA): TGTGCCAGCAGCGTAGCAGACACAGGGGTGAGCACTGAAGCTTTCTTT.

V gene TRBV6-5 combines with J gene TRBJ2-7, with a tentative D call TRBD1 (6 bases). The CDR3 has 14 amino acids. Trimming pared 2 bases from V and 4 bases from J, leaving 12 bases between. Germline V CDR1 and CDR2: MNHEY, SVGAGI. The CDR3, as DNA: TGTGCCAGCAGTTACGACGCACAGGGTTACGAGCAGTACTTC. As protein: CASSYDAQGYEQYF.

This chain uses TRBV7-3 with TRBJ2-1; 10 bases fit TRBD2. This CDR3 is built from 14 residues. The junction had 7 bases not matched to a gene; V was cut back by 7 bases and J by 7 bases. Germline CDR1 reads SGHTA; CDR2 reads FQGTGA. Here the CDR3 DNA reads TGTGCCAGCAAGCAAGCGGGAGGGTCGAATGAGCAGTTCTTC. This sequence encodes CASKQAGGSNEQFF.

The rearrangement joins TRBV4-3 to TRBJ2-2, with a weak D call TRBD2 (6 bases). This CDR3 has 21 amino acids. V lost 3 bases to trimming and J lost 0 bases, with 26 bases between them. Germline V gene lookup returns CDR1 LGHNA and CDR2 YSLEER. The CDR3 DNA sequence: TGCGCCAGCAGCCATCCTGTCCTAGGTAGCGGAGAAGCTCCGAACACCGGGGAGCTGTTTTTT. This codes for CASSHPVLGSGEAPNTGELFF.

This chain connects TRBV10-3 to TRBJ2-3; 11 bases map to TRBD2. Germline V gene sequence: CDR1 ENHRY, CDR2 SYGVKD. The V gene end was trimmed by 2 bases and the J gene end by 4 bases; junction bases not matched to a gene: 2. This CDR3 comprises 15 residues. CDR3: CAISELAGGADTQYF. The CDR3 nucleotides read TGTGCCATCAGTGAGCTAGCGGGGGGCGCAGATACGCAGTATTTT.

This clone was seen a single time. V is TRBV30 and J is TRBJ2-7; a possible D gene is TRBD2 (6 bases). The CDR3 spans 13 residues. CDR1 and CDR2 from the germline V gene are GTSNPN and SVGIG (reference sequence). Trimming removed 0 bases at V and 7 bases at J, with 13 bases between. The CDR3 protein is CAWSVGGVGEQYF. CDR3 sequence (DNA): TGTGCCTGGAGTGTTGGAGGGGTTGGAGAGCAGTACTTC.

The DNA for the CDR3 is TGTGCCTGGAGTGGAGGGACAGGGGTCGGAGGCTACACCTTC. This codes for CAWSGGTGVGGYTF. The rearrangement joins TRBV30 to TRBJ1-2; TRBD1 matches at 10 bases. The germline V gene has CDR1 GTSNPN and CDR2 SVGIG (reference sequence). J was trimmed by 8 bases and V by 1 base; bases with no gene match: 7. The length of the CDR3 is 14 residues.

The rearrangement links TRBV5-4 to TRBJ2-5; 8 positions agree with TRBD1. V lost 4 bases to trimming and J lost 1 base; unmatched junction nucleotides: 3. CDR3 size: 14 residues. Germline loops: CDR1 SGHNT, CDR2 YYREEE (reference sequence). The DNA for the CDR3 is TGTGCCAGCAGCGCAGGGACAGGCCAAGAGACCCAGTACTTC. This encodes CASSAGTGQETQYF.

The genes are TRBV7-2 and TRBJ2-5; a weak D match, TRBD2 (5 bases). The V gene's germline CDR1 is SGHTA and CDR2 FQGNSA. CDR3 size: 15 residues. V was cut by 1 base and J by 2 bases, with 11 bases left in between. CDR3 nucleotides: TGTGCCAGCAGCTTAGATTCAACGGGGCAAGAGACCCAGTACTTC. The encoded protein is CASSLDSTGQETQYF.

The chain has TRBV7-8 and TRBJ1-1; D perhaps matches TRBD1 (5 bases). Germline V gene sequence: CDR1 SGHVS, CDR2 FQNEAQ. V lost 5 bases, J lost 7 bases, and 17 bases lay in between. The CDR3 loop spans 14 amino acids. The CDR3 DNA follows: TGTGCCAGCAGCAAGGACCTCCTGGGGGGTGAAGCTTTCTTT. Encoded protein: CASSKDLLGGEAFF.

V and J are TRBV19 and TRBJ1-5; TRBD1 aligns across 7 bases. The CDR3 consists of 18 residues. The germline gives CDR1 LNHDA, CDR2 SQIVND (reference sequence). Trimming at V came to 4 bases and at J to 3 bases, leaving 15 bases not matched to a gene. The CDR3: CASSTILHGQVDNQPQHF. The CDR3 DNA sequence: TGTGCCAGTAGTACCATACTCCATGGACAGGTAGACAATCAGCCCCAGCATTTT.

The rearrangement uses TRBV11-2 and TRBJ1-1, with 9 positions matching TRBD1. The V gene end was trimmed by 5 bases and the J gene end by 12 bases; junction bases not matched to a gene: 7. This CDR3 is built from 12 residues. Germline lookup yields CDR1 SGHAT and CDR2 FQNNGV. CDR3 sequence reads: CASSGSGTGPFF. The DNA for the CDR3 is TGTGCCAGCAGCGGCTCCGGGACAGGGCCTTTCTTT. Drawing the rest from reference TRBV11-2 and TRBJ1-1, the complete variable domain is EAGVAQSPRYKIIEKRQSVAFWCNPISGHATLYWYQQILGQGPKLLIQFQNNGVVDDSQLPKDRFSAERLKGVDSTLKIQPAKLEDSAVYLCASSGSGTGPFFGQGTRLTVV.

The sample holds one count of this clone. The chain links TRBV3-1 (or the pseudogene TRBV3-2) to TRBJ1-6; weak D call: TRBD1 (5 bases). Germline assignment: CDR1 LGHDT and CDR2 YNNKEL (reference sequence). The CDR3 contains 15 residues. V gave up 0 bases and J gave up 10 bases, with 13 bases separating them. The CDR3 loop reads CASSQDMAGDSPLHF. CDR3 coding DNA: TGTGCCAGCAGCCAAGATATGGCGGGGGACTCACCCCTCCACTTT.

Note on this clone: Other nucleotide sequences from this sample produce the same CDR3. The CDR3 loop is CASSLDRGRDQPQHF. The CDR3 DNA reads TGTGCCAGTAGTCTCGACAGGGGACGCGATCAGCCCCAGCATTTT. V and J are TRBV19 and TRBJ1-5, with 8 positions matching TRBD1. Unmatched junction bases numbered 8, after V lost 5 bases and J lost 5 bases. CDR1 and CDR2 from the germline V gene are LNHDA and SQIVND (reference sequence). The CDR3 has 15 amino acids.

J is TRBJ2-5 and V is TRBV24-1, with 10 bases aligning to TRBD1. Germline values: CDR1 KGHDR, CDR2 SFDVKD. Trimming removed 2 bases from V and 2 bases from J; junction bases left unmatched: 7. This CDR3 spans 17 amino acids. The CDR3 sequence: CATSDSGTGVFQETQYF. The CDR3, as DNA: TGTGCCACCAGTGATTCCGGGACAGGGGTCTTTCAAGAGACCCAGTACTTC.

The chain has TRBV24-1 and TRBJ1-5; tentatively, D is TRBD1 (5 bases). The ends were cut back, 4 bases at V and 10 bases at J, with 10 bases in the middle. The CDR3 is 12 residues long. From germline, CDR1 is KGHDR and CDR2 SFDVKD. CDR3: CATSEPQGPQHF. CDR3 in DNA: TGTGCCACCAGTGAACCTCAGGGTCCCCAGCATTTT.

V and J are TRBV6-5 and TRBJ1-2, with unresolved D. V dropped 6 bases and J dropped 3 bases, with 8 bases sitting between them. The germline gives CDR1 MNHEY, CDR2 SVGAGI. The CDR3 has 12 amino acids. The CDR3 DNA is TGTGCCAGCAGAAACAGAGACTATGGCTACACCTTC. Translation: CASRNRDYGYTF.

The V call is TRBV5-1, the J call TRBJ1-2, with TRBD1 identical over 7 bases. The ends lost 4 bases at V and 4 bases at J; junction bases unmatched: 4. Germline V CDR1 and CDR2: SGHRS, YFSETQ. This CDR3 is 13 amino acids long. The CDR3 sequence: CASSPGTVYGYTF. The CDR3 DNA reads as TGCGCCAGCAGCCCCGGGACAGTCTATGGCTACACCTTC. Looking up the rest from reference TRBV5-1 and TRBJ1-2 gives the full variable domain: KAGVTQTPRYLIKTRGQQVTLSCSPISGHRSVSWYQQTPGQGLQFLFEYFSETQRNKGNFPGRFSGRQFSNSRSEMNVSTLELGDSALYLCASSPGTVYGYTFGSGTRLTVV.

The chain combines TRBV4-3 with TRBJ2-1; no clear D gene. Germline values: CDR1 LGHNA, CDR2 YSLEER. The CDR3 is 15 residues long. V was trimmed by 4 bases and J by 0 bases, leaving 10 bases between them. CDR3 in amino acids: CASSPHLSSYNEQFF. The CDR3 nucleotides read TGCGCCAGCAGCCCCCACTTGAGCTCCTACAATGAGCAGTTCTTC.

This clone was detected once. The chain couples TRBV27 to TRBJ2-2; tentative D call: TRBD2 (5 bases). The CDR3 contains 15 residues. CDR1 is MNHEY, CDR2 SMNVEV, per germline (reference sequence). V lost 1 base and J 3 bases, leaving 9 bases between the germline ends. The CDR3 is CASSLYSGDTGELFF. For the CDR3, the DNA is TGTGCCAGCAGTTTATATTCCGGGGACACCGGGGAGCTGTTTTTT.

V usage is TRBV4-3 and J usage is TRBJ1-1; the match to TRBD1 covers 8 bases. CDR1 is LGHNA, CDR2 YSLEER, per germline. The CDR3 runs 16 residues. With 0 bases clipped from V and 2 bases from J, the junction kept 5 bases outside the gene matches. CDR3 loop: CASSQDPQGANTEAFF. CDR3 sequence (DNA): TGCGCCAGCAGCCAAGATCCCCAGGGGGCCAACACTGAAGCTTTCTTT.